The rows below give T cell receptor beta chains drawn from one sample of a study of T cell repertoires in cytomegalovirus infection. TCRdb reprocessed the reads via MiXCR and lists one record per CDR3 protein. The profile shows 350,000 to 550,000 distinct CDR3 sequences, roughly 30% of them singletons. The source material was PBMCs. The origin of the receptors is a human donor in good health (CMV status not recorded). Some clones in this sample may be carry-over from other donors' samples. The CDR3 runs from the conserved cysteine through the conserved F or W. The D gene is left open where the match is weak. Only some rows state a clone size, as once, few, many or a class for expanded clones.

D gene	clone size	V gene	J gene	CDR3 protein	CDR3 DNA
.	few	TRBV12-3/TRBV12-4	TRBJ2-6	CASSLNRGEAGANVLTF	TGTGCCAGCAGTTTGAACAGAGGAGAGGCTGGGGCCAACGTCCTGACTTTC
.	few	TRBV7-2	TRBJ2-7	CASSPGSGAPYEQYF	TGTGCCAGCAGCCCCGGATCGGGGGCCCCCTACGAGCAGTACTTC
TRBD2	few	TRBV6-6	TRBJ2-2	CASRASGGVTGELFF	TGTGCCAGCAGGGCTAGCGGGGGGGTCACCGGGGAGCTGTTTTTT
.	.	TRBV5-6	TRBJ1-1	CASSFRSAANTEAFF	TGTGCCAGCAGCTTCAGGTCAGCGGCTAACACTGAAGCTTTCTTT
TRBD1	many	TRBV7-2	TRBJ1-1	CASSQGQGVTEAFF	TGTGCCAGCAGCCAAGGACAGGGGGTCACTGAAGCTTTCTTT
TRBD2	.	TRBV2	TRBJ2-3	CASRDPISGGEGDTQYF	TGTGCCAGCAGGGACCCGATCAGCGGGGGGGAGGGAGATACGCAGTATTTT
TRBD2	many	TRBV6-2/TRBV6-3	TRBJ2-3	CASRGLAGDSTDTQYF	TGTGCCAGCAGGGGTTTGGCGGGGGATAGCACAGATACGCAGTATTTT
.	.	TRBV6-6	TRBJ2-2	CASSKLSAGELFF	TGTGCCAGCAGTAAACTATCCGCCGGGGAGCTTTTTTTT
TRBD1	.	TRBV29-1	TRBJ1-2	CSVETRQGIYGYTF	TGCAGCGTTGAAACCCGACAGGGCATCTATGGCTACACCTTC
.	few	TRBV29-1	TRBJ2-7	CSVEEGDGSYEQYF	TGCAGCGTTGAAGAAGGAGACGGGTCCTACGAGCAGTACTTC
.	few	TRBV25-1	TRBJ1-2	CASSGRGDYGYTF	TGTGCCAGCAGTGGACGGGGCGACTATGGCTACACCTTC
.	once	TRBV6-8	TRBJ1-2	CASSRDGKNYGYTF	TGTGCCAGCAGTCGGGACGGGAAAAACTATGGCTACACCTTC
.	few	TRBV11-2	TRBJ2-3	CASSLDQNFPDTQYF	TGTGCCAGCAGCTTAGATCAGAACTTCCCTGATACGCAGTATTTT
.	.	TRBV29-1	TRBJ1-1	CSVDVPGGTEALF	TGCAGCGTTGATGTTCCGGGAGGCACTGAAGCTTTATTT
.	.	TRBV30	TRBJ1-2	CAWSVQRRTANYGYTF	TGTGCCTGGAGTGTACAACGGAGGACAGCTAACTATGGCTACACCTTC
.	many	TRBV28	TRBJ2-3	CASSLGGRDTQYF	TGTGCCAGCAGCTTAGGGGGGAGGGATACGCAGTATTTT
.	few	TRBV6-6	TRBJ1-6	CASSYKRGRSNSPLHF	TGTGCCAGCAGTTACAAAAGGGGACGGAGTAATTCACCCCTCCACTTT
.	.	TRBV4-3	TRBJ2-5	CASSHDPHDQETQYF	TGCGCCAGCAGCCACGACCCGCACGACCAAGAGACCCAGTACTTC
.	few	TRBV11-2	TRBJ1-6	CASSSTVTNSPLHF	TGTGCCAGCAGCTCGACAGTTACGAATTCACCCCTCCACTTT
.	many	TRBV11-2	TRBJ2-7	CASSLDRQFRTYEQYF	TGTGCCAGCAGCTTAGATAGACAGTTTCGTACCTACGAGCAGTACTTC
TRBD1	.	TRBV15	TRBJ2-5	CATSRDGQGETQYF	TGTGCCACCAGCAGAGACGGACAGGGAGAGACCCAGTACTTC
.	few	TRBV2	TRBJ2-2	CASSEAAVGTGELFF	TGTGCCAGCAGTGAAGCGGCAGTAGGCACCGGGGAGCTGTTTTTT
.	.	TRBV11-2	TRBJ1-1	CASNVGTYNTEAFF	TGTGCCAGCAACGTCGGGACATATAACACTGAAGCTTTCTTT
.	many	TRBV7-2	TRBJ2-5	CASSLSGIKSQETQYF	TGTGCCAGCAGCTTATCGGGGATAAAATCACAAGAGACCCAGTACTTC
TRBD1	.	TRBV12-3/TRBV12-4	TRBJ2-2	CASSQPTGGAWRNTGELFF	TGTGCCAGCAGTCAACCGACAGGGGGGGCCTGGAGGAACACCGGGGAGCTGTTTTTT
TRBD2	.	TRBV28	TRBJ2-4	CASSSGGDAKNIQYF	TGTGCCAGCAGCTCGGGGGGAGATGCCAAAAACATTCAGTACTTC
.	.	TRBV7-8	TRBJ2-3	CASSLGRDLDTQYF	TGTGCCAGCAGCTTAGGGAGGGATTTAGATACGCAGTATTTT
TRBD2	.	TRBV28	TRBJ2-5	CASTDLLGGRETQYF	TGTGCCAGCACCGATTTGTTGGGGGGGAGAGAGACCCAGTACTTC
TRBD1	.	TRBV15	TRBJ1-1	CATSRDWRDRYTEAFF	TGTGCCACCAGCAGAGATTGGCGGGACAGGTACACTGAAGCTTTCTTT
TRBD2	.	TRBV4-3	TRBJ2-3	CASSQDREGYDTQYF	TGCGCCAGCAGCCAAGACCGGGAGGGGTATGATACGCAGTATTTT
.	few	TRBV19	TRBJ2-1	CASGTHYNEQFF	TGTGCCAGTGGGACACATTACAATGAGCAGTTCTTC
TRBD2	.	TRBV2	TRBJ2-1	CASRPTSGGHNEQFF	TGTGCCAGCAGACCAACTAGCGGGGGGCACAATGAGCAGTTCTTC
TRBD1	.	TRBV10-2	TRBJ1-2	CASSESGQGYGYTF	TGCGCCAGCAGTGAGTCGGGACAGGGCTATGGCTACACCTTC
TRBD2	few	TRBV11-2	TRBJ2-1	CASSLQRLAGGVPYNEQFF	TGTGCCAGCAGCTTACAAAGACTAGCGGGGGGGGTCCCCTACAATGAGCAGTTCTTC
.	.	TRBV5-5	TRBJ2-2	CASSLQDFTGELFF	TGTGCCAGCAGCTTGCAGGATTTCACCGGGGAGCTGTTTTTT
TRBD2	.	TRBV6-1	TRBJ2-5	CASSYGLAGGRETQYF	TGTGCCAGCAGCTACGGACTAGCGGGGGGGCGGGAGACCCAGTACTTC
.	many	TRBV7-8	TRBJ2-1	CASSFRYEQFF	TGTGCCAGCAGCTTCCGATATGAGCAGTTCTTC
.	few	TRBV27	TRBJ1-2	CASSTRGGVRVSNYGYTF	TGTGCCAGCAGTACCCGAGGGGGGGTCCGGGTCAGTAACTATGGCTACACCTTC